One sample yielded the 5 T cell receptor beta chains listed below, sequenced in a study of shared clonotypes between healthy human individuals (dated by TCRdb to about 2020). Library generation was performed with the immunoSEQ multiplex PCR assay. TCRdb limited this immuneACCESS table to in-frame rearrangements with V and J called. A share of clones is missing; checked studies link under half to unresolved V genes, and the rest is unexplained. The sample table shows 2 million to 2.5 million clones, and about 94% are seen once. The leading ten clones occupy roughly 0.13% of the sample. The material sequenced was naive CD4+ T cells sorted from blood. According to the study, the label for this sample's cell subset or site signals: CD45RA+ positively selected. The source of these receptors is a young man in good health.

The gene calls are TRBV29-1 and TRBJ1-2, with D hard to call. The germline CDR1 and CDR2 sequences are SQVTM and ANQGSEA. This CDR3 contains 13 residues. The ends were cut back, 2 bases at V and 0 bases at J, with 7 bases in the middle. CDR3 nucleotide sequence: TGCAGCGTTGAAAAGGGCGCTAACTATGGCTACACCTTC. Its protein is CSVEKGANYGYTF.

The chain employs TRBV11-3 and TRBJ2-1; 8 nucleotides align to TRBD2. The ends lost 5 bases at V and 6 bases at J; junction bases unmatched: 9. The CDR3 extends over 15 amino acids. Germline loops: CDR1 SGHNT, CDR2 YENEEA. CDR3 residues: CASSPGTRTVNEQFF. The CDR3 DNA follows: TGTGCCAGCAGCCCCGGGACTAGGACAGTCAATGAGCAGTTCTTC.

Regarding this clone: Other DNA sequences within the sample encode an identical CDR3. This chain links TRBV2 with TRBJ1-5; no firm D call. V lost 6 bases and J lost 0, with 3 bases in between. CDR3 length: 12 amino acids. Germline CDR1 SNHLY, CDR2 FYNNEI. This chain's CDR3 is CASRGSNQPQHF. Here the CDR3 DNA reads TGTGCCAGCAGAGGTAGCAATCAGCCCCAGCATTTT.

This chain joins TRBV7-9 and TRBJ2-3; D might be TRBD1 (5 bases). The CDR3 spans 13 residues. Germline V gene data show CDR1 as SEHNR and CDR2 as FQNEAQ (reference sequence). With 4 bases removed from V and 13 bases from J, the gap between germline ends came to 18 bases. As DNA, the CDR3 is TGTGCCAGCAGCTGGGAAATGGGCTCCAGGGAGTATTTT. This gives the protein CASSWEMGSREYF.

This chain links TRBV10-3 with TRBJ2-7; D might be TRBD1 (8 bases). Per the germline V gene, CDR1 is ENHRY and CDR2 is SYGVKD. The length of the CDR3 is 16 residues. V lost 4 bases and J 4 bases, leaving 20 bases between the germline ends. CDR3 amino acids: CAISVSSGQGLYEQYF. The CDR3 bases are TGTGCCATCAGTGTATCATCAGGACAGGGACTATACGAGCAGTACTTC.